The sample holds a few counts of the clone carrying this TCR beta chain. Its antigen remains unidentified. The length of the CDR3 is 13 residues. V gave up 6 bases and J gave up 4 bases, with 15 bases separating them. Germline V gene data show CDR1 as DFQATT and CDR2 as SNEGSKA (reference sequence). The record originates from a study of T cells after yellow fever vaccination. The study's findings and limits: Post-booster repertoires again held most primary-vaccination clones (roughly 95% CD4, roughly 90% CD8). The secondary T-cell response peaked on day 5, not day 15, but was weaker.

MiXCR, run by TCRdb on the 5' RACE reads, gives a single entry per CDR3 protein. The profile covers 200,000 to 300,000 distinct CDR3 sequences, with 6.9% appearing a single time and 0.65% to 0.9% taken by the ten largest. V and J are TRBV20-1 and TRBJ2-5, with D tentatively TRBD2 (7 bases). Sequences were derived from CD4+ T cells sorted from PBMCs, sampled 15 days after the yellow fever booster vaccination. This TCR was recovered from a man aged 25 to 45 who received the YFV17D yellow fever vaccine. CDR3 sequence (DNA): TGCAGTGCCACGGACAGCGGGGTAGAGACCCAGTACTTC. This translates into CSATDSGVETQYF.